This TCR beta chain was recovered during a study of blood T cell repertoires in COVID-19. Turning to the study itself: T cells, B-cell-depleted T cells, or PBMCs supplied cDNA or gDNA.

Data came from immunoSEQ multiplex PCR; TCRdb stores just in-frame clones and leaves some out. The sample shows 160,000 or so clones, approximately 90% of them seen only once. Germline CDR1 and CDR2: SGHTA and FQGNSA. The CDR3 contains 18 residues. V gave up 2 bases and J gave up 1 base; unmatched junction bases: 12. The TCR was taken from a man aged 18 to 35 with acute or convalescent COVID-19. The V call is TRBV7-2, the J call TRBJ2-3; TRBD2 matches at 7 bases. The sample was peripheral blood. This CDR3 reads CASSLQGGGAGRTDTQYF. The CDR3 DNA reads as TGTGCCAGCAGCTTACAGGGCGGGGGAGCGGGGCGCACAGATACGCAGTATTTT.